This T cell receptor (beta chain) was profiled in a study of shared clonotypes between healthy human individuals. Clones were sequenced by immunoSEQ multiplex PCR, and TCRdb holds only the in-frame ones, with some missing. The table lists about 820,000 clones, 80% to 95% of them singletons. Germline CDR1 reads SGHAT; CDR2 reads FQNNGV. The CDR3 is 17 residues long. V shed 5 bases and J 5 bases; nucleotides not matched to a gene: 14. CD45RO negativity and positive selection for CCR7 defined naive CD8 cells, a population that excluded terminally differentiated effector memory CD45RA+ cells. Participating donors were healthy, HIV-negative adults free of recent acute infections or vaccinations.

The genes are TRBV11-2 and TRBJ2-1, with 8 bases fitting TRBD2. This clonotype was sampled from a man aged 25-40 years in good health. What was sequenced was naive CD8+ T cells sorted from blood. CDR3 DNA sequence: TGTGCCAGCAGCGGGGGAACGACTAGCGCAAAAGACAATGAGCAGTTCTTC. Protein: CASSGGTTSAKDNEQFF.